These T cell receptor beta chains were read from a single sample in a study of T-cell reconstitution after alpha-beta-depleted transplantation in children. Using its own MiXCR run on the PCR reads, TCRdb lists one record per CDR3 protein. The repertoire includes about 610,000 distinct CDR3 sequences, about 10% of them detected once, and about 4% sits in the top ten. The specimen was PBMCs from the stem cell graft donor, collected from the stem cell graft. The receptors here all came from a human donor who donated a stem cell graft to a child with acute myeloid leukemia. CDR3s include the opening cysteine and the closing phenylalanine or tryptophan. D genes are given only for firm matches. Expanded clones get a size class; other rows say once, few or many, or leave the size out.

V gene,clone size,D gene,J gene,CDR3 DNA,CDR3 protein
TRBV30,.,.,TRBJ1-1,TGTGCCTGGAGTGAAGCTTTCTTT,CAWSEAFF
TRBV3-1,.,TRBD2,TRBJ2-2,TGTGCCAGCAGCCTCCACTCGACTAGCGACACCGGGGAGCTGTTTTTT,CASSLHSTSDTGELFF
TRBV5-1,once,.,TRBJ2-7,TGCGCCAGCAGCAGAGGAGGAGGGAATAAAGCCTACAAGCAGTACTTC,CASSRGGGNKAYKQYF
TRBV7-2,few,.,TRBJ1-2,TGTGCCAGCAGCTTAATAATGCCTAACTATGGCTACACCTTC,CASSLIMPNYGYTF
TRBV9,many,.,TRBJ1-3,TGTGCCAGCAGCGTGAGACCCCGGGACACCATATATTTT,CASSVRPRDTIYF
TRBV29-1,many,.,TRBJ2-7,TGCACCCCCAGAAGCTCCTACGAGCAGTACTTC,CTPRSSYEQYF
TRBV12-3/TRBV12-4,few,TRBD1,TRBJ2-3,TGTGCCAGCAGTTCCCCCCCACCCCAGGGGGTTGTCACAGATACGCAGTATTTT,CASSSPPPQGVVTDTQYF
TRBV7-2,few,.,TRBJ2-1,TGTGCCAGCAACCAAGACTCCTACAATGAGCAGTTCTTC,CASNQDSYNEQFF
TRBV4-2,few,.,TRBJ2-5,TGTGCCAGCAGCCAAGAAGGAGCCATTCCCCGCGAGACCCAGTACTTC,CASSQEGAIPRETQYF
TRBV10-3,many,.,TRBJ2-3,TGTGCCATCAGTGAGGTTTCTAGCACAGATACGCAGTATTTT,CAISEVSSTDTQYF
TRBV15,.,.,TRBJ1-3,TGTGCCACCAGCAGAGATCCCAGGGGTTCAGGAAACACCATATATTTT,CATSRDPRGSGNTIYF
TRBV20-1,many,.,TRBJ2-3,TGCAGTGCTAGAGAAATGGGGTTCACAGATACGCAGTATTTT,CSAREMGFTDTQYF
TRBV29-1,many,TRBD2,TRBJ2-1,TGCAGCGTGCGGGGGATCGGTGAATATGAGCAGTTCTTC,CSVRGIGEYEQFF
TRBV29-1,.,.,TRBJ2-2,TGCAGCGTTTTTTTGAGAGTCACCGGGGAGCTGTTTTTT,CSVFLRVTGELFF
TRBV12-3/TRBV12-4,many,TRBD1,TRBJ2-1,TGTGCCAGCACCGGGGACAGGGTTTACAATGAGCAGTTCTTC,CASTGDRVYNEQFF
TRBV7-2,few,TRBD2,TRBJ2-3,TGTGCCAGCAGCTTAGCGGGTAGCGGGAGGGTAACAGATACGCAGTATTTT,CASSLAGSGRVTDTQYF
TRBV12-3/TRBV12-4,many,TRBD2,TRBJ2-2,TGTGCCAGCAGTCGGACTAGCGGGCCTCCCACCGGGGAGCTGTTTTTT,CASSRTSGPPTGELFF
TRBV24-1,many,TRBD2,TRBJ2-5,TGTGCCACCAGTGATTTGACTAGCGGGAAGGAGACCCAGTACTTC,CATSDLTSGKETQYF
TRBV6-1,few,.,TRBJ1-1,TGTGCCAGCAGTGAAGTAATTAACACTGAAGCTTTCTTT,CASSEVINTEAFF
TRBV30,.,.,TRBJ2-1,TGTGCCTGCCTAGGGAATGAGCAGTTCTTC,CACLGNEQFF
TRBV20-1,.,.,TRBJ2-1,TGCAGTGCTAGGGGGCGGATAGACAATGAGCAGTTCTTC,CSARGRIDNEQFF
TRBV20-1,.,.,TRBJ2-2,TGCAGTGCTAGAGCACGTGGGGAGGCCACCGGGGAGCTGTTTTTT,CSARARGEATGELFF
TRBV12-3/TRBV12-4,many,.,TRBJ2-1,TGTGCCAGCAGCCAAACGGACAGCATGACCTACAATGAGCAGTTCTTC,CASSQTDSMTYNEQFF
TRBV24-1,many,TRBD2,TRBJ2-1,TGTGCCACCAGTGAGGCTGGGACTAGGTTAAGCAATGAGCAGTTCTTC,CATSEAGTRLSNEQFF
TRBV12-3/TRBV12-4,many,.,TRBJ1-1,TGTGCCAGCAGTCGTGGGAGCGGCACTGAAGCTTTCTTT,CASSRGSGTEAFF
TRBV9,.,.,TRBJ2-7,TGTGCCAGCAGCGTGGTGCCGAGCTCCTACGAGCAGTACTTC,CASSVVPSSYEQYF
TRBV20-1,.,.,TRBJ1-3,TGCAGTGCTACAGCTGGAAACACCATATATTTT,CSATAGNTIYF
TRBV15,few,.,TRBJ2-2,TGTGCCACCGCCCGTGAGACCCTCACCGGGGAGCTGTTTTTT,CATARETLTGELFF
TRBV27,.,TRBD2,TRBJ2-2,TGTGCCAGCAGTTGGGCTAGCGGGAACACCGGGGAGCTGTTTTTT,CASSWASGNTGELFF
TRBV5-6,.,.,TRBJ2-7,TGTGCCAGCAGTTCGCTCCTCTCCCGGGTTCAGTACGAGCAGTACTTC,CASSSLLSRVQYEQYF
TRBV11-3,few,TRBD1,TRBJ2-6,TGTGCCAGCAGCCAAAGACAGGGAACCACTGGGGCCAACGTCCTGACTTTC,CASSQRQGTTGANVLTF
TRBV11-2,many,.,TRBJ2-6,TGTGCCAGCAGCTTAGTGGCGCGCTCTGGGGCCAACGTCCTGACTTTC,CASSLVARSGANVLTF
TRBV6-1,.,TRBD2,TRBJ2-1,TGTGCCAGCAGGCCTAGCGGGGTAATGTACAATGAGCAGTTCTTC,CASRPSGVMYNEQFF
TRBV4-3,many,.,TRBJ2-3,TGCGCCAGCAGCCAAGGCGTAGCCCCAGATACGCAGTATTTT,CASSQGVAPDTQYF
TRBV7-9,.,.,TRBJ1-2,TGTGCCAGCAGCCCTCTTGGAATTAACTATGGCTACACCTTC,CASSPLGINYGYTF
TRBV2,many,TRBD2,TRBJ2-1,TGTGCCAGCAGTCTCAGCGGGACCTTCTACAATGAGCAGTTCTTC,CASSLSGTFYNEQFF
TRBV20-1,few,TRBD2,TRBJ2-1,TGCAGTGCTGAGATAGCGGGAGGCCTAGAGCAGTTCTTC,CSAEIAGGLEQFF
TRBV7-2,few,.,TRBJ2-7,TGTGCCAGCAGCTTAGGGGTGGGAGTGGTCTACGAGCAGTACTTC,CASSLGVGVVYEQYF
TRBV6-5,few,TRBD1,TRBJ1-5,TGTGCCAGCACCAAAACCGGGACAGGGGGCGGCAATCAGCCCCAGCATTTT,CASTKTGTGGGNQPQHF
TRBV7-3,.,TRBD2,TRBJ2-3,TGTGCCAGCAGCCGACGTATAGGGGGGGGACTAGGGACAGATACGCAGTATTTT,CASSRRIGGGLGTDTQYF
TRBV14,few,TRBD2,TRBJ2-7,TGTGCCAGCAGCCAAGAATCGGGACTAGCGGGAAGGTCCGAGCAGTACTTC,CASSQESGLAGRSEQYF
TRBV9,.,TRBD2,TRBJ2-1,TGTGCCAGCAGCGTAGGATTAGCGGGAGGGCGCTACAATGAGCAGTTCTTC,CASSVGLAGGRYNEQFF
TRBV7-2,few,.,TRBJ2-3,TGTGCCAGCAGCTTCGGAGGGAGCCTACAGTATTTT,CASSFGGSLQYF
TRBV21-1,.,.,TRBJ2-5,TGTGCCAGCAGCAAAAGAAGGGGCCAAGAGACCCAGTACTTC,CASSKRRGQETQYF
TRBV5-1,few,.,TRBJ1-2,TGCGCCAGCAGTACGGACGGCAACTATGGCTACACCTTC,CASSTDGNYGYTF
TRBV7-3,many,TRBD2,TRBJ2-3,TGTGCCAGCAGCTTACACCGGGAGGGCACAGATACGCAGTATTTT,CASSLHREGTDTQYF
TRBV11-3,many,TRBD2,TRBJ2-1,TGTGCCAGCAGCTTAGGGGAAATAGCGGGAGGTAATAATGAGCAGTTCTTC,CASSLGEIAGGNNEQFF
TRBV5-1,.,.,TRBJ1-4,TGCGCCAGCAGCTTCAGGACGGTCAATGAAAAACTGTTTTTT,CASSFRTVNEKLFF
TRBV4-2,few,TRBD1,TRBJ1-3,TGTGCCAGCAGCCAAGTCCGGACAGGGTGGGATTTTGGAAACACCATATATTTT,CASSQVRTGWDFGNTIYF
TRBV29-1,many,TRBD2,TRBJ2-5,TGCAGCGTTGTGCTAGCGGGAGAGTGGGAGACCCAGTACTTC,CSVVLAGEWETQYF
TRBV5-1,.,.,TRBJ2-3,TGCGCCAGCAGCTCCGAAGGGGTTTCTAGCACAGATACGCAGTATTTT,CASSSEGVSSTDTQYF